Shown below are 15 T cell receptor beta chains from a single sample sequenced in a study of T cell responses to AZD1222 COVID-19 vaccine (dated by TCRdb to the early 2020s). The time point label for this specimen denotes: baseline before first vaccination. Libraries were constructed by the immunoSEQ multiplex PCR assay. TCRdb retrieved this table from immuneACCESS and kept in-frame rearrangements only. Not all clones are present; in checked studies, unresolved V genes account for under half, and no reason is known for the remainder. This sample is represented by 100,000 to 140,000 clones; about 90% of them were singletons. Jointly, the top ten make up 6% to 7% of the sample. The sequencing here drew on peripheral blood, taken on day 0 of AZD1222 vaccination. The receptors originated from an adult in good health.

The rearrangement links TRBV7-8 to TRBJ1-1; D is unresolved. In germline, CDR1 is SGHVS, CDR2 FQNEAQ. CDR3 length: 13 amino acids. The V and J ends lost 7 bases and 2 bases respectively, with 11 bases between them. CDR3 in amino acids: CASNEQHNTEAFF. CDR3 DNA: TGTGCCAGCAATGAGCAGCATAACACTGAAGCTTTCTTT.

CDR3 loop: CASSFGLTGAEQFF. Here the CDR3 DNA reads TGTGCCAGCAGCTTCGGACTAACCGGGGCTGAGCAGTTCTTC. The chain couples TRBV11-3 to TRBJ2-1, with D tentatively TRBD2 (6 bases). V was trimmed by 3 bases and J by 9 bases, leaving 15 bases between them. The CDR3 runs 14 residues. CDR1 is SGHNT, CDR2 YENEEA, per germline.

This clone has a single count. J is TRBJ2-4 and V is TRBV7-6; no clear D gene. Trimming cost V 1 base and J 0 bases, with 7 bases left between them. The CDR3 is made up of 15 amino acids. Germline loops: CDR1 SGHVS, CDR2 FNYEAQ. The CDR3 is CASSLGPLAKNIQYF. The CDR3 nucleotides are TGTGCCAGCAGCTTAGGACCATTAGCCAAAAACATTCAGTACTTC.

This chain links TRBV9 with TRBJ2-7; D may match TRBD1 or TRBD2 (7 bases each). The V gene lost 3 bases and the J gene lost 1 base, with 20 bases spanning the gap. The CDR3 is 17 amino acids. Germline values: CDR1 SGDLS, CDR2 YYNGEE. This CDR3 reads CASSASLGGTESYEQYF. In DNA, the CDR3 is TGTGCCAGCAGCGCATCTCTGGGAGGGACAGAGTCCTACGAGCAGTACTTC.

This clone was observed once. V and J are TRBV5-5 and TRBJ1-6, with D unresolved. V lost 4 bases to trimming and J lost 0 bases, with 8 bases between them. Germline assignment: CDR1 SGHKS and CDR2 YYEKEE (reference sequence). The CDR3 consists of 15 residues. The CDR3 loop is CASSIRYSYNSPLHF. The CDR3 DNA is TGTGCCAGCAGCATCAGATACTCCTATAATTCACCCCTCCACTTT.

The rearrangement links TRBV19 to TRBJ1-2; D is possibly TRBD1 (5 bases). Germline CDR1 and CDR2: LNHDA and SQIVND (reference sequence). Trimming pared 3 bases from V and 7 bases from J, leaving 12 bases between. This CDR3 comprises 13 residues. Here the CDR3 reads CASSIQGARGYTF. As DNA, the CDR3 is TGTGCCAGTAGTATCCAGGGCGCGCGTGGCTACACCTTC.

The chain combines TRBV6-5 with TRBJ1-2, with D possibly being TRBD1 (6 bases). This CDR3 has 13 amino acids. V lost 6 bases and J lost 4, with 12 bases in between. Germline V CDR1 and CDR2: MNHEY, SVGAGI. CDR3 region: CASRFRTVYGYTF. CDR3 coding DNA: TGTGCCAGCAGATTTCGGACAGTCTATGGCTACACCTTC.

The CDR3 sequence: CASSLVQETQYF. CDR3 bases: TGTGCCAGCAGCTTAGTCCAAGAGACCCAGTACTTC. The V call is TRBV7-9, the J call TRBJ2-5; no firm D call. CDR1 SEHNR and CDR2 FQNEAQ come from the germline V gene (reference sequence). The CDR3 is 12 amino acids. The V gene lost 1 base and the J gene lost 1 base, with 1 base spanning the gap. Based on the CDR3 plus reference TRBV7-9 and TRBJ2-5, the full variable domain is DTGVSQNPRHKITKRGQNVTFRCDPISEHNRLYWYRQTLGQGPEFLTYFQNEAQLEKSRLLSDRFSAERPKGSFSTLEIQRTEQGDSAMYLCASSLVQETQYFGPGTRLLVL.

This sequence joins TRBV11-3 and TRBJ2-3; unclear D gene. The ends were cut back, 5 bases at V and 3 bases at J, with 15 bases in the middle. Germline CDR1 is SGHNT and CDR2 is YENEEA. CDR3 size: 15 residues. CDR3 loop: CASSPTLSRTDTQYF. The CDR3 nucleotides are TGTGCCAGCAGCCCTACATTAAGTAGGACAGATACGCAGTATTTT.

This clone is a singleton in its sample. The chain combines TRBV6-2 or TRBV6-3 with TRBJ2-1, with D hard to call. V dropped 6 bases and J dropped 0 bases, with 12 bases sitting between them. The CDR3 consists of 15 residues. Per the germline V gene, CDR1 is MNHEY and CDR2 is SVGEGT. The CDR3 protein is CASSSSVSSYNEQFF. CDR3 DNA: TGTGCCAGCAGCTCCAGCGTAAGCTCCTACAATGAGCAGTTCTTC.

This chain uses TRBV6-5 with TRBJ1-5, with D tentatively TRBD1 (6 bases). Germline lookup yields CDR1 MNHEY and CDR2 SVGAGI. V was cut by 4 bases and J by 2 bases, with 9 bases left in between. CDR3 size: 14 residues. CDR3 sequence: CASSLNRGNQPQHF. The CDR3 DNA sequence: TGTGCCAGCAGTTTAAACAGGGGCAATCAGCCCCAGCATTTT.

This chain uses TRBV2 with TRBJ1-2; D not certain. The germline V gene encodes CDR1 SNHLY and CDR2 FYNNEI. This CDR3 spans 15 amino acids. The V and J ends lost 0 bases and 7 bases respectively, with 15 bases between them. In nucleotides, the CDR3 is TGTGCCAGCAGTGAAGCAGTGGCAGGTAGCCTTGGCTACACCTTC. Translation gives CASSEAVAGSLGYTF.

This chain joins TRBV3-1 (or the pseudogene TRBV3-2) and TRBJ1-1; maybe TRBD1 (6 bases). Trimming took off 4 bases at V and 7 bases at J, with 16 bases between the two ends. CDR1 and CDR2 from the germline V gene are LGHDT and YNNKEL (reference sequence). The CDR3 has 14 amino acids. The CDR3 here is CASSPRGGASEAFF. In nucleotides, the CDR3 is TGTGCCAGCAGCCCCCGGGGGGGGGCGAGTGAAGCTTTCTTT.

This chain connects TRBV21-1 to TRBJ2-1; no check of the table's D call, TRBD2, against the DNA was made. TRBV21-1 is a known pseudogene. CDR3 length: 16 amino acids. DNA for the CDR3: TGTGCCAGCAGCAAAGCGGAGGCGGGAGCGCTTAATGAGCAGTTCTTC. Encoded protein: CASSKAEAGALNEQFF.

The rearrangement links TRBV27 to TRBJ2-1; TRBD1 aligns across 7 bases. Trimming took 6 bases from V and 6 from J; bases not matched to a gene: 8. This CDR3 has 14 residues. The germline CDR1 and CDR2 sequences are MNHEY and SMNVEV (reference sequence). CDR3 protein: CASRSGTVLNEQFF. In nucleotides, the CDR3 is TGTGCCAGCAGGTCCGGGACAGTCCTCAATGAGCAGTTCTTC.